The 20 T cell receptor beta chains below all came from one sample that was sequenced in a study of response to subunit inactivated influenza vaccine. TCRdb reprocessed the RT-PCR reads via MiXCR and lists one record per CDR3 protein. The sample includes about 700,000 distinct CDR3 sequences, about 15% of them seen just once. Here the sequenced sample was PBMCs from blood, taken roughly 12 days after vaccination. Source of these receptors: a man in his fifties who received an inactivated influenza vaccine.

To note about this clonotype: Germline and junction disagree at one end, which may indicate a read error. The genes are TRBV18 and TRBJ1-1; 10 nucleotides line up with TRBD1. Germline CDR1 reads KGHSH; CDR2 reads LQKENI. The CDR3 consists of 17 residues. For the CDR3, the DNA is TGTGCCAGCTCATCGTCCGGGACAGGGGCACTGAACGCTGAAGCTTTCTTT. This sequence encodes CASSSSGTGALNAEAFF.

In this sample, this clonotype turned up a few times. This sequence joins TRBV5-1 and TRBJ2-1, with D unresolved. CDR1 and CDR2 (germline): SGHRS, YFSETQ. The V end was cut by 2 bases, the J end by 7 bases, with 10 bases between. This CDR3 contains 13 residues. The chain's CDR3 is CASSFAFENEQFF. The CDR3 coding sequence is TGCGCCAGCAGCTTCGCTTTCGAGAATGAGCAGTTCTTC. The whole variable domain, filled in from reference TRBV5-1 and TRBJ2-1, reads KAGVTQTPRYLIKTRGQQVTLSCSPISGHRSVSWYQQTPGQGLQFLFEYFSETQRNKGNFPGRFSGRQFSNSRSEMNVSTLELGDSALYLCASSFAFENEQFFGPGTRLTVL.

This clonotype was seen a handful of times. The chain combines TRBV4-1 with TRBJ2-1; 14 positions agree with TRBD2. This CDR3 contains 19 residues. Trimming cost V 3 bases and J 2 bases; bases outside gene matches: 9. CDR1 and CDR2 (germline): MGHRA, YSYEKL. The CDR3 spells CASSQDTGTSGGTYNEQFF. For the CDR3, the DNA is TGCGCCAGCAGCCAGGATACAGGGACTAGCGGGGGAACCTACAATGAGCAGTTCTTC.

This clonotype was picked up a small number of times. This chain links TRBV7-2 with TRBJ2-4; 12 positions agree with TRBD1. The V segment lost 5 bases and the J segment 7 bases; nucleotides outside the gene matches: 3. There are 14 residues in the CDR3. In germline, CDR1 is SGHTA, CDR2 FQGNSA. The CDR3 DNA is TGTGCCAGCAGCCCGGGACAGGGGGCGAACATTCAGTACTTC. Translating gives CASSPGQGANIQYF.

The chain carries TRBV20-1 and TRBJ2-3, with 8 bases lining up with TRBD2. This CDR3 has 13 residues. In germline, CDR1 is DFQATT, CDR2 SNEGSKA (reference sequence). The junction had 6 bases not matched to a gene; V was cut back by 5 bases and J by 5 bases. The CDR3, as DNA: TGCAGTGCTTTAGCGGGGAGGGGAGATACGCAGTATTTT. This sequence encodes CSALAGRGDTQYF.

This clonotype was seen only a few times. This sequence joins TRBV14 and TRBJ2-1, with TRBD2 as a possible D gene (5 bases). Deletions cut 4 bases from V and 6 bases from J, with 16 bases between. The CDR3 is 15 amino acids. Germline V gene sequence: CDR1 SGHDN, CDR2 FVKESK. The CDR3 region is CASSLTGPRGNEQFF. CDR3 in DNA: TGTGCCAGCAGCCTAACGGGTCCCCGGGGCAATGAGCAGTTCTTC.

The chain employs TRBV15 and TRBJ1-4, with TRBD1 matching over 8 bases. Unmatched junction bases numbered 5, after V lost 4 bases and J lost 10 bases. Germline V gene sequence: CDR1 LNHNV, CDR2 YYDKDF (reference sequence). This CDR3 contains 13 residues. CDR3 loop: CATSTTGVGKLFF. CDR3 DNA: TGTGCCACCAGCACGACAGGGGTGGGAAAACTGTTTTTT. Looking up the rest from reference TRBV15 and TRBJ1-4 gives the full variable domain: DAMVIQNPRYQVTQFGKPVTLSCSQTLNHNVMYWYQQKSSQAPKLLFHYYDKDFNNEADTPDNFQSRRPNTSFCFLDIRSPGLGDTAMYLCATSTTGVGKLFFGSGTQLSVL.

The chain combines TRBV20-1 with TRBJ2-7; 10 bases fit TRBD2. Germline-derived CDR1 and CDR2 are DFQATT and SNEGSKA (reference sequence). This CDR3 has 14 amino acids. J was trimmed by 2 bases and V by 2 bases; bases with no gene match: 3. CDR3 in DNA: TGCAGTGCTAGATTTCTAGCGGGGGCCTACGAGCAGTACTTC. It is translated as CSARFLAGAYEQYF.

The chain employs TRBV5-1 and TRBJ2-4; D is perhaps TRBD2 (5 bases). Germline CDR1 reads SGHRS; CDR2 reads YFSETQ. The CDR3 is 15 residues long. V dropped 4 bases and J dropped 0 bases, with 11 bases sitting between them. The CDR3 DNA follows: TGCGCCAGCAGCCGAGCGGACCCAGCCAAAAACATTCAGTACTTC. This encodes CASSRADPAKNIQYF.

In its sample, this clonotype was seen a few times. The chain combines TRBV12-3 or TRBV12-4 with TRBJ2-5; D is perhaps TRBD1 (5 bases). This CDR3 is 13 amino acids long. The V end lost 4 bases, the J end lost 5 bases, and 11 bases lay between the germline ends. CDR3 DNA sequence: TGTGCCAGCAGTTCAGGGTTAAAGGAGACCCAGTACTTC. Its translation: CASSSGLKETQYF.

This chain connects TRBV6-5 to TRBJ1-2; tentative D call: TRBD1 (5 bases). Germline assignment: CDR1 MNHEY and CDR2 SVGAGI. The CDR3 is 13 residues long. The ends were cut back, 0 bases at V and 8 bases at J, with 10 bases in the middle. The CDR3 loop is CASSYSKSGGYTF. The CDR3 DNA reads as TGTGCCAGCAGTTACTCGAAGTCAGGGGGCTACACCTTC.

The chain carries TRBV7-3 and TRBJ2-1, with D possibly being TRBD1 (5 bases). Germline V gene lookup returns CDR1 SGHTA and CDR2 FQGTGA. There are 12 residues in the CDR3. V lost 8 bases, J lost 7 bases, and 12 bases lay in between. CDR3 DNA sequence: TGTGCCAGCGCGGCAGGGCGTAATGAGCAGTTCTTC. Its translation: CASAAGRNEQFF.

This clonotype showed up just a few times. The chain combines TRBV10-3 with TRBJ1-5, with 9 bases matching TRBD1. CDR1 is ENHRY, CDR2 SYGVKD, per germline. Losses at the gene ends were 3 bases for V and 7 bases for J; bases not matched to a gene: 7. The CDR3 has 15 residues. The CDR3 protein is CAISDLDRGEQPQHF. The DNA of the CDR3 is TGTGCCATCAGTGACTTGGACAGGGGCGAACAGCCCCAGCATTTT.

This clonotype was seen more than once but under ten times. This chain connects TRBV9 to TRBJ1-2, with a weak D call TRBD1 (5 bases). The V gene's germline CDR1 is SGDLS and CDR2 YYNGEE. Trimming took 0 bases from V and 8 from J, leaving 8 bases between them. The CDR3 length is 12 residues. CDR3 amino acids: CASSVAGGGYTF. The CDR3, as DNA: TGTGCCAGCAGCGTAGCGGGGGGAGGCTACACCTTC.

This clonotype was observed a few times. CDR3 protein: CASRPGTGIGNEQFF. As DNA, the CDR3 is TGCGCCAGCCGACCCGGGACAGGTATCGGCAATGAGCAGTTCTTC. This chain connects TRBV4-1 to TRBJ2-1; 8 positions match TRBD1. This CDR3 has 15 residues. Germline CDR1 and CDR2: MGHRA and YSYEKL. The V and J ends lost 8 bases and 6 bases, in that order; junction bases with no gene match: 12.

A few counts support this clonotype. The junction departs from the called germline gene at one end, perhaps through a read error. V and J are TRBV7-7 and TRBJ2-1; TRBD2 matches 13 bases. CDR3 length: 14 residues. Germline V lookup: CDR1 SSHAT, CDR2 FNYEAQ (reference sequence). CDR3 in amino acids: CASSKGTSGAEQFF. CDR3 nucleotides: TGTGCTAGCAGCAAGGGGACTAGCGGGGCTGAGCAGTTCTTC.

The V and J genes are TRBV6-2 or TRBV6-3 and TRBJ1-5, with D hard to call. The CDR3 contains 16 residues. Germline V gives CDR1 MNHEY, CDR2 SVGEGT. V was trimmed by 2 bases and J by 7 bases, leaving 18 bases between them. CDR3 region: CASSYDDWERGQPQHF. The CDR3 DNA sequence: TGTGCCAGCAGTTACGACGATTGGGAGCGCGGCCAGCCCCAGCATTTT.

V usage is TRBV20-1 and J usage is TRBJ2-3; D ambiguous. V lost 2 bases to trimming and J lost 3 bases, with 9 bases between them. Germline CDR1 and CDR2: DFQATT and SNEGSKA (reference sequence). This CDR3 region has 13 residues. The CDR3 protein is CSARSPRTDTQYF. The CDR3 nucleotides are TGCAGTGCTAGAAGCCCTAGGACAGATACGCAGTATTTT.

This clonotype was seen repeatedly, ten times or more. This chain joins TRBV12-3 or TRBV12-4 and TRBJ2-1, with TRBD2 matching over 11 bases. The ends lost 6 bases at V and 9 bases at J; junction bases unmatched: 7. The CDR3 length is 14 residues. CDR3 DNA sequence: TGTGCCAGCAGAATAGCGGGGGGGTTTTTTGAGCAGTTCTTC. Its protein product is CASRIAGGFFEQFF.

The chain links TRBV18 to TRBJ2-1; 10 bases fit TRBD1. CDR1 is KGHSH, CDR2 LQKENI, per germline. V dropped 3 bases and J dropped 6; count of bases not matched to a gene: 8. CDR3 size: 16 residues. CDR3 in amino acids: CASSPPTGQGGNEQFF. DNA of the CDR3: TGTGCCAGCTCACCCCCCACTGGACAGGGGGGCAATGAGCAGTTCTTC.